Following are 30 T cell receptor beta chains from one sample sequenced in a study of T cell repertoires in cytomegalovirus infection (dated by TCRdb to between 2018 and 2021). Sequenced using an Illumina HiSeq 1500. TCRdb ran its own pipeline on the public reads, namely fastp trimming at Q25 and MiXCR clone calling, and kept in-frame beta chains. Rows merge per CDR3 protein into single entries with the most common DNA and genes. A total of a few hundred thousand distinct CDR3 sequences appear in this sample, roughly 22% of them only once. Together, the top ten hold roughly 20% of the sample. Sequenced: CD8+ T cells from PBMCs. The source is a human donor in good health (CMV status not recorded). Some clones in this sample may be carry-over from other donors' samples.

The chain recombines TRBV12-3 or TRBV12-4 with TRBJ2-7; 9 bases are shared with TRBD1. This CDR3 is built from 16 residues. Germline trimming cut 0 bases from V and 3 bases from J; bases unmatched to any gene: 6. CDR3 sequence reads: CASSLARTGALYEQYF. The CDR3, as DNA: TGTGCCAGCAGTTTAGCGCGGACAGGGGCCCTCTACGAGCAGTACTTC.

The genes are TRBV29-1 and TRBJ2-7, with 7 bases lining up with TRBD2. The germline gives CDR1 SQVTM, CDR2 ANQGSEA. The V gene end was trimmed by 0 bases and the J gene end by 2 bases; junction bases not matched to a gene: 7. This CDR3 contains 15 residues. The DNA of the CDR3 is TGCAGCGTTGAAGATCGCGCAGCGGGGACCTACGAGCAGTACTTC. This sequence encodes CSVEDRAAGTYEQYF.

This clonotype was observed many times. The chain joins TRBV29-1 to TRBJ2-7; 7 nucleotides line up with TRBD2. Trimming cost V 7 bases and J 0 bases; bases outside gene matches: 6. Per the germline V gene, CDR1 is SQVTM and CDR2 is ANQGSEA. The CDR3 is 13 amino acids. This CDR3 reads CSAEGGDSYEQYF. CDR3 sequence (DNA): TGCAGCGCTGAGGGAGGGGACTCCTACGAGCAGTACTTC.

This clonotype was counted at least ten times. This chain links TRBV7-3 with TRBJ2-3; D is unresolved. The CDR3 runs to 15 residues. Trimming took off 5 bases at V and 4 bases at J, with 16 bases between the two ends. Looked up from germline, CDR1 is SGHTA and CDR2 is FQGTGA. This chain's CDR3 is CASSPDGLGADTQYF. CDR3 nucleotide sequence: TGTGCCAGCAGCCCTGATGGATTGGGCGCAGATACGCAGTATTTT. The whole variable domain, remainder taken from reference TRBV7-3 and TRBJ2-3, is GAGVSQTPSNKVTEKGKYVELRCDPISGHTALYWYRQSLGQGPEFLIYFQGTGAADDSGLPNDRFFAVRPEGSVSTLKIQRTERGDSAVYLCASSPDGLGADTQYFGPGTRLTVL.

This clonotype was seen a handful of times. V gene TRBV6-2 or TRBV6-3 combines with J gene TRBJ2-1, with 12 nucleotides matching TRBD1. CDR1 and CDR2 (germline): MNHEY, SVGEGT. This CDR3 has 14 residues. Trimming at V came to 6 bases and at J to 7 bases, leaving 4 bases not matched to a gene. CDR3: CASRGTGGKNEQFF. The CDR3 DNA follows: TGTGCCAGCAGGGGGACAGGGGGCAAGAATGAGCAGTTCTTC.

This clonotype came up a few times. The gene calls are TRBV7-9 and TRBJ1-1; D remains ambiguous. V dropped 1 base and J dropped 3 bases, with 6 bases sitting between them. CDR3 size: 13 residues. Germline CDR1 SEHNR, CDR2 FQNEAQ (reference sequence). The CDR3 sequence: CASSLDGDTEAFF. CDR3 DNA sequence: TGTGCCAGCAGCTTAGACGGGGACACTGAAGCTTTCTTT.

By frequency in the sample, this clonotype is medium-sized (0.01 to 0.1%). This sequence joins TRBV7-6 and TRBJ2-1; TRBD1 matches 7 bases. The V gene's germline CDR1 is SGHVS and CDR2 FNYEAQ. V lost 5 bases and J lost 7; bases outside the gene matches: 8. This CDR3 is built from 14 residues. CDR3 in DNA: TGTGCCAGCAGCGATCCGACAGGGCTGAATGAGCAGTTCTTC. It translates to CASSDPTGLNEQFF.

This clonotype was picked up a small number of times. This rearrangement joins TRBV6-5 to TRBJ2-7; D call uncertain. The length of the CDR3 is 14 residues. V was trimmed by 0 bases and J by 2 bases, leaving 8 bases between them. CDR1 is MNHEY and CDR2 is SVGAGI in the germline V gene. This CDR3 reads CASSYSPGPYEQYF. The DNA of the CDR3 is TGTGCCAGCAGTTACTCGCCCGGGCCCTACGAGCAGTACTTC.

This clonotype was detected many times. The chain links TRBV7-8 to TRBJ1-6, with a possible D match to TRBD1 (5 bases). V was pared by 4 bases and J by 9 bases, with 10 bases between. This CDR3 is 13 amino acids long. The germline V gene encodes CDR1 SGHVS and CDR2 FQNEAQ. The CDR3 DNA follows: TGTGCCAGCAGCTCCGGACAAGTTTCACCCCTCCACTTT. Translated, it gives CASSSGQVSPLHF.

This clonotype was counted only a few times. In nucleotides, the CDR3 is TGTGCCAGCAGTTACGTGACAGGGCCGGGTGAAAAACTGTTTTTT. Protein: CASSYVTGPGEKLFF. V gene TRBV6-5 combines with J gene TRBJ1-4; the match to TRBD1 covers 7 bases. CDR1 is MNHEY, CDR2 SVGAGI, per germline. Germline trimming cut 2 bases from V and 7 bases from J; bases unmatched to any gene: 7. The CDR3 has 15 amino acids.

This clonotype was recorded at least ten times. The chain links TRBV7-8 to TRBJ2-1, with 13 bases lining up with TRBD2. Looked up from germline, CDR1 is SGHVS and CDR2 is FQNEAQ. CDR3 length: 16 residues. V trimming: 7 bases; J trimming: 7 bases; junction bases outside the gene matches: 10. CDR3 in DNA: TGTGCCAGCACTGGACTAGCGGGGGCCATGCTTAATGAGCAGTTCTTC. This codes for CASTGLAGAMLNEQFF.

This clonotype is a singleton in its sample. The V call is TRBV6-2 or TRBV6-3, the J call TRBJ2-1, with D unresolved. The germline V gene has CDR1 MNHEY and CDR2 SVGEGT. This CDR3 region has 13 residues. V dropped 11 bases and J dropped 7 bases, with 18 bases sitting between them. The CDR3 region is CAATVDPLNEQFF. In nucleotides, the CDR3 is TGTGCCGCGACTGTAGACCCATTAAATGAGCAGTTCTTC.

CDR3 sequence (DNA): TGTGCCAGCAGCTTAGAGGCGACCCCCTCTGGGGCCAACGTCCTGACTTTC. Its protein product is CASSLEATPSGANVLTF. The chain recombines TRBV7-3 with TRBJ2-6; the D is unclear. V lost 2 bases to trimming and J lost 0 bases, with 11 bases between them. In germline, CDR1 is SGHTA, CDR2 FQGTGA. The CDR3 runs to 17 residues.

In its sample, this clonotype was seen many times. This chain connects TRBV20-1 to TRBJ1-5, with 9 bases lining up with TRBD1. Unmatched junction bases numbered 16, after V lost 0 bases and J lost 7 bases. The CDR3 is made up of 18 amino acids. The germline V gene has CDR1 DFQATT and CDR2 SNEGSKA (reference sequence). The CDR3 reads CSARDTTGTGFESQPQHF. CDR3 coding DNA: TGCAGTGCTAGAGATACCACCGGGACAGGGTTCGAGAGCCAGCCCCAGCATTTT.

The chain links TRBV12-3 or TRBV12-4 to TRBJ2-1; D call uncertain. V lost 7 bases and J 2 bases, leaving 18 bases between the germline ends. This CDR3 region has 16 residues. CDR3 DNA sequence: TGTGCCAGCACCCCTGCGTTCCGCAGTCCCTACAATGAGCAGTTCTTC. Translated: CASTPAFRSPYNEQFF.

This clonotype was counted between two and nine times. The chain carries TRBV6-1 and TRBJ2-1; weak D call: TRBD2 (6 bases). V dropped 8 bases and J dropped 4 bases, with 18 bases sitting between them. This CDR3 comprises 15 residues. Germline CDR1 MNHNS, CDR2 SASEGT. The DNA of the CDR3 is TGTGCCAGCCGAAAAATGCGGGGAAATTACAATGAGCAGTTCTTC. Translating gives CASRKMRGNYNEQFF.

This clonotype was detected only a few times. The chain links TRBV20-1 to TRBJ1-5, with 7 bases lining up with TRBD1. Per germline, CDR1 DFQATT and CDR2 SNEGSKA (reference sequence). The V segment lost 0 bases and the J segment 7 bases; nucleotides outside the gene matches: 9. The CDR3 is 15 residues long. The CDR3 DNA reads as TGCAGTGCTAGAGATCTAAAGGGGGCAAAGCAGCCCCAGCATTTT. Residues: CSARDLKGAKQPQHF.

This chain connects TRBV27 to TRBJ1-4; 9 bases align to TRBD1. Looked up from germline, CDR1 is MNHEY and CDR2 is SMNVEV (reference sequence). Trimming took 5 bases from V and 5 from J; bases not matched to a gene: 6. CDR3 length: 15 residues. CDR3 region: CASSNRQGGNEKLFF. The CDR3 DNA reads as TGTGCCAGCAGTAACCGACAGGGGGGAAATGAAAAACTGTTTTTT.

The CDR3 reads CASSLDSSPYEQYF. The CDR3 nucleotides are TGCGCCAGCAGCTTGGATAGCAGCCCTTACGAGCAGTACTTC. This sequence joins TRBV5-1 and TRBJ2-7, with D hard to call. This CDR3 is built from 14 residues. Germline CDR1 reads SGHRS; CDR2 reads YFSETQ. Trimming removed 0 bases from V and 4 bases from J, with 11 bases in between.

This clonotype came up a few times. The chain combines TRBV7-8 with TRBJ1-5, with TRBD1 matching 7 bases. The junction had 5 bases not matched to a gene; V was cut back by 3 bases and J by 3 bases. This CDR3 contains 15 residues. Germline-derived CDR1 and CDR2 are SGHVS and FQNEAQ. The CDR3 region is CASSFTGADNQPQHF. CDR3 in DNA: TGTGCCAGCAGCTTCACAGGGGCGGACAATCAGCCCCAGCATTTT.

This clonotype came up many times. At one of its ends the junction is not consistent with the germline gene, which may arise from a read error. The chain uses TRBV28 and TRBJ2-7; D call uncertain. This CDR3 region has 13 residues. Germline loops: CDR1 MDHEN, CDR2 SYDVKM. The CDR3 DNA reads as TGTGCCAGCAGTTTTTCTGTTCCCCAAGAGCGGTACTTC. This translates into CASSFSVPQERYF. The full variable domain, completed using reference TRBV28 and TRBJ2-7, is DVKVTQSSRYLVKRTGEKVFLECVQDMDHENMFWYRQDPGLGLRLIYFSYDVKMKEKGDIPEGYSVSREKKERFSLILESASTNQTSMYLCASSFSVPQERYFGPGTRLTVT.

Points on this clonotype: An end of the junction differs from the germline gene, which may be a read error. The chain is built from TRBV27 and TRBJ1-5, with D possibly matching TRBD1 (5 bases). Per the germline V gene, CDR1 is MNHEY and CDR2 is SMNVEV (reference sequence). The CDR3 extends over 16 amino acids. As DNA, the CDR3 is TGTGCCAGCAGTTTATCGGGTGGGCAGGGATATCAGCCCCGGCATTTT. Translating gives CASSLSGGQGYQPRHF.

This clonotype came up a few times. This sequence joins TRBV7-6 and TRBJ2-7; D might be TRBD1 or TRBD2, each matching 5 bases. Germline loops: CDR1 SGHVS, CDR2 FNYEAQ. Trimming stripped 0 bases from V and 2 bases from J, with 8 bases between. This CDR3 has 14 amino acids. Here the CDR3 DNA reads TGTGCCAGCAGCTTAGCTGAGGGGCCCTACGAGCAGTACTTC. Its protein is CASSLAEGPYEQYF.

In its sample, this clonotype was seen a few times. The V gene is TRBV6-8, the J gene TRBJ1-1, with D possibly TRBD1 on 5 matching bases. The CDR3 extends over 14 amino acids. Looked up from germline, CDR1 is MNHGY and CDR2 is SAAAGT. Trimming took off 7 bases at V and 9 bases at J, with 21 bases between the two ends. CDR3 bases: TGTGCCAGCACGGGGGTTCGAACCAACCGTAAAGCTTTCTTT. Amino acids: CASTGVRTNRKAFF.

The CDR3 sequence is CSVRDTNNYGYTF. Here the CDR3 DNA reads TGCAGCGTCCGGGACACCAATAACTATGGCTACACCTTC. The chain employs TRBV29-1 and TRBJ1-2, with D maybe TRBD1 (6 bases). V shed 6 bases and J shed 1 base, with 12 bases lying between them. Looked up from germline, CDR1 is SQVTM and CDR2 is ANQGSEA. The CDR3 extends over 13 amino acids.

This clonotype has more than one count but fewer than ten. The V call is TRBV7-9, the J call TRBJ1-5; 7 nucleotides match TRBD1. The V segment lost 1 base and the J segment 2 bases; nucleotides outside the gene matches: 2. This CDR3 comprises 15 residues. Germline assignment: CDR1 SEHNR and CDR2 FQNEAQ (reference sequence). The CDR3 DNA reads TGTGCCAGCAGCTTAGACAGGGGTGGCAATCAGCCCCAGCATTTT. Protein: CASSLDRGGNQPQHF.

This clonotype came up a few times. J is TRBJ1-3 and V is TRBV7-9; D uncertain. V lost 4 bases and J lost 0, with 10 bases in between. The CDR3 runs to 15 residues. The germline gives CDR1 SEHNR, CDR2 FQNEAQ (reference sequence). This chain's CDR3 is CASSSGIPSGNTIYF. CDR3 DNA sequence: TGTGCCAGCAGCTCCGGTATCCCCTCTGGAAACACCATATATTTT.

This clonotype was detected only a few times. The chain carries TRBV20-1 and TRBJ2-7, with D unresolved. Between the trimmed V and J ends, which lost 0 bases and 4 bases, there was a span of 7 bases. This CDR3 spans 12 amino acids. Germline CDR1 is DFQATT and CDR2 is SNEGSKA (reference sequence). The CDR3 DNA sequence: TGCAGTGCTAGAGATTTAACATACGAGCAGTACTTC. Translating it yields CSARDLTYEQYF.

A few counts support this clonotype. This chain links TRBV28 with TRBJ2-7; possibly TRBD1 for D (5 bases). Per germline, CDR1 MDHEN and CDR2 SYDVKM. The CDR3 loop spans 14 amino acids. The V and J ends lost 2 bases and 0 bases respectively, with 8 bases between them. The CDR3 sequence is CASSLRGLSYEQYF. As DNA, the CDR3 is TGTGCCAGCAGTTTAAGGGGCCTCTCCTACGAGCAGTACTTC. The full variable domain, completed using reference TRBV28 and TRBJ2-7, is DVKVTQSSRYLVKRTGEKVFLECVQDMDHENMFWYRQDPGLGLRLIYFSYDVKMKEKGDIPEGYSVSREKKERFSLILESASTNQTSMYLCASSLRGLSYEQYFGPGTRLTVT.

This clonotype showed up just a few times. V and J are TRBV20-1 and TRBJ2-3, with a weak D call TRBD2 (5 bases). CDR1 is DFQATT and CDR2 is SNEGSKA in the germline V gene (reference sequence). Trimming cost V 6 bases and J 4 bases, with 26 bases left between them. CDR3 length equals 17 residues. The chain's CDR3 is CSARSVVRIAGPDTQYF. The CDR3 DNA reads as TGCAGTGCGAGGTCTGTCGTCAGGATTGCGGGCCCAGATACGCAGTATTTT.